Following are 14 T cell receptor beta chains from one sample sequenced in a study of T cell responses to AZD1222 COVID-19 vaccine. Profiled with immunoSEQ multiplex PCR; TCRdb holds only in-frame clones, not every one. Of some 150,000 clones listed, 90% are singletons. Sequenced material: peripheral blood, taken on day 0 of AZD1222 vaccination. The receptors derive from an adult in good health.

The chain recombines TRBV5-4 with TRBJ2-7; TRBD1 or TRBD2 may be the D gene (5 bases each). The CDR3 consists of 15 residues. The ends were cut back, 4 bases at V and 0 bases at J, with 14 bases in the middle. The germline V gene encodes CDR1 SGHNT and CDR2 YYREEE (reference sequence). The CDR3 bases are TGTGCCAGCAGCGTGGGACGTGAGAGCTCCTACGAGCAGTACTTC. Translated: CASSVGRESSYEQYF.

The chain uses TRBV18 and TRBJ1-6; 10 nucleotides line up with TRBD1. This CDR3 contains 15 residues. Trimming took 2 bases from V and 7 from J; bases not matched to a gene: 2. CDR1 is KGHSH, CDR2 LQKENI, per germline. CDR3 loop: CASSPGGQGNSPLHF. CDR3 DNA: TGTGCCAGCTCACCAGGGGGACAGGGGAATTCACCCCTCCACTTT.

This chain joins TRBV6-5 and TRBJ2-7; TRBD2 aligns across 11 bases. There are 16 residues in the CDR3. Trimming took 4 bases from V and 0 from J; bases not matched to a gene: 5. The germline CDR1 and CDR2 sequences are MNHEY and SVGAGI. For the CDR3, the DNA is TGTGCCAGCAGTTGGGGACTAGCGGATAGCTCCTACGAGCAGTACTTC. Translated, it gives CASSWGLADSSYEQYF.

This clone turned up a few times. The CDR3 here is CASSQEDSNYGYTF. The CDR3 DNA is TGTGCCAGCAGCCAAGAGGACAGCAACTATGGCTACACCTTC. J is TRBJ1-2 and V is TRBV14; a possible D gene is TRBD1 (6 bases). Per germline, CDR1 SGHDN and CDR2 FVKESK. This CDR3 has 14 amino acids. The ends were cut back, 0 bases at V and 2 bases at J, with 7 bases in the middle.

This chain uses TRBV12-3 or TRBV12-4 with TRBJ2-2, with D hard to call. V lost 4 bases, J lost 1 base, and 4 bases lay in between. The CDR3 has 13 residues. CDR3 DNA: TGTGCCAGCAGTTCTAGGAACACCGGGGAGCTGTTTTTT. Translation: CASSSRNTGELFF.

The V call is TRBV25-1, the J call TRBJ2-1, with TRBD2 matching 8 bases. The CDR3 runs to 14 residues. The ends lost 5 bases at V and 5 bases at J; junction bases unmatched: 5. CDR1 and CDR2 (germline): MGHDK, SYGVNS. CDR3 sequence: CASSRGGRHNEQFF. The CDR3 coding sequence is TGTGCCAGCAGTCGGGGGGGCAGACACAATGAGCAGTTCTTC. Drawing the rest from reference TRBV25-1 and TRBJ2-1, the complete variable domain is EADIYQTPRYLVIGTGKKITLECSQTMGHDKMYWYQQDPGMELHLIHYSYGVNSTEKGDLSSESTVSRIRTEHFPLTLESARPSHTSQYLCASSRGGRHNEQFFGPGTRLTVL.

The chain has TRBV9 and TRBJ1-2; 11 bases align to TRBD1. Germline CDR1 SGDLS, CDR2 YYNGEE. The V and J ends lost 0 bases and 3 bases, in that order; junction bases with no gene match: 1. There are 15 residues in the CDR3. CDR3 DNA sequence: TGTGCCAGCAGCGTAGGGGGACAGGGGGACTATGGCTACACCTTC. This gives the protein CASSVGGQGDYGYTF.

The V and J genes are TRBV4-3 and TRBJ1-1; tentatively, D is TRBD1 (5 bases). The CDR3 extends over 13 amino acids. Trimming pared 6 bases from V and 4 bases from J, leaving 12 bases between. Germline V lookup: CDR1 LGHNA, CDR2 YSLEER. In nucleotides, the CDR3 is TGCGCCAGCAGGGCAGGGTACGGCACTGAAGCTTTCTTT. Encoded protein: CASRAGYGTEAFF.

The chain recombines TRBV7-8 with TRBJ2-6, with D possibly matching TRBD1 (5 bases). Germline V gene sequence: CDR1 SGHVS, CDR2 FQNEAQ. The CDR3 is 18 amino acids. With 0 bases removed from V and 0 bases from J, the gap between germline ends came to 12 bases. Here the CDR3 DNA reads TGTGCCAGCAGCTTAGCGGCGACAGCCAACTCTGGGGCCAACGTCCTGACTTTC. It specifies CASSLAATANSGANVLTF. Full variable domain (outside the CDR3, taken from reference TRBV7-8 and TRBJ2-6): GAGVSQSPRYKVAKRGQDVALRCDPISGHVSLFWYQQALGQGPEFLTYFQNEAQLDKSGLPSDRFFAERPEGSVSTLKIQRTQQEDSAVYLCASSLAATANSGANVLTFGAGSRLTVL.

The chain has TRBV5-1 and TRBJ1-1; D is possibly TRBD1 (6 bases). CDR3 length: 14 amino acids. V lost 4 bases and J 3 bases, leaving 13 bases between the germline ends. Germline V gene lookup returns CDR1 SGHRS and CDR2 YFSETQ. This chain's CDR3 is CASSPAGGHTEAFF. The DNA of the CDR3 is TGCGCCAGCAGCCCAGCCGGGGGGCACACTGAAGCTTTCTTT.

The chain is built from TRBV4-2 and TRBJ2-3, with TRBD2 identical over 8 bases. This CDR3 has 20 amino acids. The germline V gene encodes CDR1 LGHNA and CDR2 YNFKEQ. V lost 0 bases, J lost 0 bases, and 14 bases stayed unmatched. The CDR3 DNA reads as TGTGCCAGCAGCCAAGACCCCCCTTACGCGGGAGGTTCTAGCACAGATACGCAGTATTTT. This gives the protein CASSQDPPYAGGSSTDTQYF.

The genes are TRBV2 and TRBJ2-2; no clear D gene. Germline values: CDR1 SNHLY, CDR2 FYNNEI. Trimming pared 2 bases from V and 3 bases from J, leaving 4 bases between. CDR3 length equals 13 residues. CDR3 sequence (DNA): TGTGCCAGCAGTGAACAGGACACCGGGGAGCTGTTTTTT. Its translation: CASSEQDTGELFF.

This chain connects TRBV5-8 to TRBJ1-4, with D perhaps TRBD1 (5 bases). V was clipped by 0 bases and J by 1 base, with 10 bases between them. This CDR3 comprises 16 residues. The germline CDR1 and CDR2 sequences are SGHTS and YDEGEE. CDR3 nucleotide sequence: TGTGCCAGCAGCTTGGATCTCGGGGGAACTAATGAAAAACTGTTTTTT. Its protein is CASSLDLGGTNEKLFF.

V gene TRBV27 combines with J gene TRBJ2-7; no clear D gene. Trimming stripped 3 bases from V and 4 bases from J, with 10 bases between. The CDR3 runs 13 residues. The germline V gene encodes CDR1 MNHEY and CDR2 SMNVEV (reference sequence). CDR3 sequence: CASSLMTGYEQYF. The CDR3, as DNA: TGTGCCAGCAGTTTGATGACGGGTTACGAGCAGTACTTC.